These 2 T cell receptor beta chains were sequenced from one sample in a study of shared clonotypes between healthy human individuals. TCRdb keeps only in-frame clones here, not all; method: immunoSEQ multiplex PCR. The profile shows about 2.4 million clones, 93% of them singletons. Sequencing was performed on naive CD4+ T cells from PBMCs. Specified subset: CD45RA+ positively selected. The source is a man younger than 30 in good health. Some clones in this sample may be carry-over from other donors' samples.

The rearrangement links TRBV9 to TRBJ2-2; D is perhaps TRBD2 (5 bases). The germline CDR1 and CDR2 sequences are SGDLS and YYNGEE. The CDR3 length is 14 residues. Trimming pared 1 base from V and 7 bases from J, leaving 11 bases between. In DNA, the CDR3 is TGTGCCAGCAGCGTAACTAGACTCAGCGGGGAGCTGTTTTTT. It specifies CASSVTRLSGELFF.

CDR3: CASSGVEGGNWDGELFF. The CDR3, as DNA: TGTGCCAGCAGCGGGGTAGAGGGAGGCAATTGGGACGGGGAGCTGTTTTTT. J is TRBJ2-2 and V is TRBV7-6, with D possibly being TRBD2 (6 bases). The germline V gene has CDR1 SGHVS and CDR2 FNYEAQ. The CDR3 length is 17 residues. Trimming removed 5 bases from V and 7 bases from J, with 23 bases in between.